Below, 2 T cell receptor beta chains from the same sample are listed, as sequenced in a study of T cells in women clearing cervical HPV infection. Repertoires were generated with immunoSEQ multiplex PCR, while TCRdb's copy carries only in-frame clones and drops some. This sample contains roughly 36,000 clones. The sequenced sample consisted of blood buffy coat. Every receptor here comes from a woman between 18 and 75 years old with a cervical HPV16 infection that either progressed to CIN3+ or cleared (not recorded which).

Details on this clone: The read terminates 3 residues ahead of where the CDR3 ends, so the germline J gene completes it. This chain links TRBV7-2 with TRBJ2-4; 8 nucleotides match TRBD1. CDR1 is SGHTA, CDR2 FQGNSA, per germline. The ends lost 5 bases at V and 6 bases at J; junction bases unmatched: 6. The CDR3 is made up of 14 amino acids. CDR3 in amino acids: CASSARQGRNIQYF. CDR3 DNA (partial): TGTGCCAGCAGCGCCCGACAGGGGAGAAACATT.

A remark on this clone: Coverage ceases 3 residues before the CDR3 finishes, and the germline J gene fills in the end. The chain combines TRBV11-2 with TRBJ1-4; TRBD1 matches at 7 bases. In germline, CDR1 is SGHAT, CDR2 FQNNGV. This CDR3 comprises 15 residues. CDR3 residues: CASSSGTVYNSPLFF. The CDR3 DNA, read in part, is TGTGCCAGCAGCTCCGGGACAGTCTATAATTCACCA.